Below are 21 T cell receptor beta chains sequenced from a single sample in a study of OX40 agonist ivuxolimab in advanced cancers. Assay: immunoSEQ multiplex PCR; the TCRdb copy retains only in-frame clones and omits some. Of tens of thousands of clones listed, approximately 90% were seen once; the top ten hold about 0.53%. The input for sequencing was CD4+ or CD8+ T cells sorted from blood, taken in a trial of the OX40 agonist ivuxolimab. These receptors were taken from an adult with an advanced solid tumor such as melanoma, head and neck, liver or kidney cancer.

The gene calls are TRBV6-6 and TRBJ2-5; TRBD1 matches at 8 bases. The CDR3 covers 15 residues. V dropped 6 bases and J dropped 4; count of bases not matched to a gene: 10. Per germline, CDR1 MNHNY and CDR2 SVGAGI (reference sequence). The CDR3, as DNA: TGTGCCAGCAGGGAACCAGGGGGCGCGATAGAGACCCAGTACTTC. This codes for CASREPGGAIETQYF.

The CDR3 sequence is CASSESPNTGELFF. CDR3 bases: TGTGCCAGCAGTGAATCCCCGAACACCGGGGAGCTGTTTTTT. The chain carries TRBV2 and TRBJ2-2, with D hard to call. This CDR3 has 14 amino acids. Trimming removed 2 bases from V and 0 bases from J, with 4 bases in between. Per the germline V gene, CDR1 is SNHLY and CDR2 is FYNNEI.

V and J are TRBV30 and TRBJ2-7, with TRBD2 as a possible D gene (6 bases). CDR3 size: 14 residues. CDR1 GTSNPN and CDR2 SVGIG come from the germline V gene (reference sequence). V lost 2 bases, J lost 5 bases, and 16 bases lay in between. The CDR3 sequence is CAWSRGGISNEQYF. The CDR3 nucleotides read TGTGCCTGGAGTAGGGGCGGGATTTCCAACGAGCAGTACTTC. The full variable domain, completed using reference TRBV30 and TRBJ2-7, is SQTIHQWPATLVQPVGSPLSLECTVEGTSNPNLYWYRQAAGRGLQLLFYSVGIGQISSEVPQNLSASRPQDRQFILSSKKLLLSDSGFYLCAWSRGGISNEQYFGPGTRLTVT.

The chain joins TRBV5-1 to TRBJ2-7; 7 bases agree with TRBD1. V shed 0 bases, J shed 5 bases, and the junction held 5 bases outside the gene matches. Per germline, CDR1 SGHRS and CDR2 YFSETQ. The length of the CDR3 is 14 residues. As DNA, the CDR3 is TGCGCCAGCAGCTTGGAAGACAGGGAGAACGAGCAGTACTTC. This sequence encodes CASSLEDRENEQYF.

The chain combines TRBV11-2 with TRBJ1-5, with 9 bases lining up with TRBD1. V shed 4 bases, J shed 5 bases, and the junction held 6 bases outside the gene matches. Germline V gives CDR1 SGHAT, CDR2 FQNNGV. The CDR3 has 15 amino acids. As DNA, the CDR3 is TGTGCCAGCAGCTCGGGACAGGGAGGCTATCAGCCCCAGCATTTT. This translates into CASSSGQGGYQPQHF.

CDR3 nucleotide sequence: TGTGCCAGCACGATCCGGGACAGGAGAATCGAGCAGTACTTC. This sequence encodes CASTIRDRRIEQYF. The chain uses TRBV6-5 and TRBJ2-7; 8 bases are shared with TRBD1. This CDR3 is built from 14 residues. Germline-derived CDR1 and CDR2 are MNHEY and SVGAGI. J gave up 6 bases and V 7 bases, and 11 bases lay outside the gene matches.

This chain uses TRBV11-2 with TRBJ1-2; no clear D gene. V dropped 5 bases and J dropped 6 bases, with 16 bases sitting between them. The CDR3 runs 14 residues. Per germline, CDR1 SGHAT and CDR2 FQNNGV. CDR3 in amino acids: CASSPHGGFDGYTF. Here the CDR3 DNA reads TGTGCCAGCAGCCCCCACGGCGGGTTTGATGGCTACACCTTC. Based on the CDR3 plus reference TRBV11-2 and TRBJ1-2, the full variable domain is EAGVAQSPRYKIIEKRQSVAFWCNPISGHATLYWYQQILGQGPKLLIQFQNNGVVDDSQLPKDRFSAERLKGVDSTLKIQPAKLEDSAVYLCASSPHGGFDGYTFGSGTRLTVV.

This rearrangement joins TRBV6-6 to TRBJ1-1; D is undetermined. From germline, CDR1 is MNHNY and CDR2 SVGAGI (reference sequence). This CDR3 region has 15 residues. V was trimmed by 7 bases and J by 3 bases, leaving 18 bases between them. In nucleotides, the CDR3 is TGTGCCAGCAAACCGGGCCCCGAGAGGGACACTGAAGCTTTCTTT. It encodes CASKPGPERDTEAFF.

The V gene is TRBV15, the J gene TRBJ2-1; D is perhaps TRBD1 or TRBD2 (6 bases each). The germline V gene has CDR1 LNHNV and CDR2 YYDKDF (reference sequence). The V end was cut by 2 bases, the J end by 7 bases, with 15 bases between. This CDR3 spans 15 amino acids. The CDR3 sequence: CATSRPPGATNEQFF. As DNA, the CDR3 is TGTGCCACCAGCAGACCCCCGGGGGCGACGAATGAGCAGTTCTTC.

V and J are TRBV9 and TRBJ2-7, with a weak D call TRBD1 (5 bases). V lost 4 bases and J lost 7, with 21 bases in between. CDR3 size: 15 residues. The germline gives CDR1 SGDLS, CDR2 YYNGEE. The CDR3 DNA reads as TGTGCCAGCAGCCCTCTTGGGGCGGTTACTGGGGAGCAGTACTTC. Amino acid sequence: CASSPLGAVTGEQYF.

The chain employs TRBV6-5 and TRBJ1-1, with D unresolved. V was pared by 3 bases and J by 1 base, with 15 bases between. From germline, CDR1 is MNHEY and CDR2 SVGAGI. The CDR3 runs to 16 residues. The CDR3 here is CASSYRMFGRNTEAFF. The CDR3 region has the DNA TGTGCCAGCAGTTATCGGATGTTCGGCAGGAACACTGAAGCTTTCTTT.

The chain carries TRBV29-1 and TRBJ2-7, with D perhaps matching TRBD1 (7 bases). Germline V CDR1 and CDR2: SQVTM, ANQGSEA. This CDR3 has 14 amino acids. Trimming took off 0 bases at V and 6 bases at J, with 15 bases between the two ends. CDR3 nucleotides: TGCAGCGTTGAAGATCCTCAGGGGGAGGCCGAGCAGTACTTC. This codes for CSVEDPQGEAEQYF.

The chain recombines TRBV10-3 with TRBJ1-4; a possible D gene is TRBD1 (5 bases). The germline gives CDR1 ENHRY, CDR2 SYGVKD. The V end was cut by 5 bases, the J end by 4 bases, with 11 bases between. The CDR3 length is 14 residues. CDR3 region: CAISMTANNEKLFF. The CDR3 DNA reads TGTGCCATCAGTATGACAGCGAATAATGAAAAACTGTTTTTT.

CDR3 in amino acids: CASSLVAGEITDTQYF. CDR3 sequence (DNA): TGCGCCAGCAGCTTGGTGGCGGGAGAGATCACAGATACGCAGTATTTT. The J gene is TRBJ2-3, the V gene TRBV5-1, with 7 bases identical to TRBD2. The CDR3 covers 16 residues. Trimming at V came to 0 bases and at J to 2 bases, leaving 6 bases not matched to a gene. Germline assignment: CDR1 SGHRS and CDR2 YFSETQ.

V is TRBV9 and J is TRBJ2-7; perhaps TRBD2 as D (6 bases). Trimming removed 0 bases from V and 5 bases from J, with 9 bases in between. The germline V gene encodes CDR1 SGDLS and CDR2 YYNGEE. This CDR3 region has 13 residues. The CDR3: CASSVAGRNEQYF. Written as DNA, the CDR3 is TGTGCCAGCAGCGTAGCAGGGAGGAACGAGCAGTACTTC.

The V and J genes are TRBV6-5 and TRBJ1-6, with D possibly matching TRBD1 (5 bases). The length of the CDR3 is 15 residues. Germline loops: CDR1 MNHEY, CDR2 SVGAGI. Trimming left V 2 bases short and J 0 bases short, with 5 bases between. This CDR3 is CASSYDSSYNSPLHF. The CDR3 bases are TGTGCCAGCAGTTACGACAGCTCCTATAATTCACCCCTCCACTTT.

CDR3 amino acids: CASSEGGAFF. The CDR3 DNA reads as TGTGCCAGCAGTGAGGGTGGAGCTTTCTTT. The rearrangement links TRBV2 to TRBJ1-1; D unclear. This CDR3 spans 10 amino acids. The germline V gene encodes CDR1 SNHLY and CDR2 FYNNEI. V dropped 3 bases and J dropped 10 bases, with 6 bases sitting between them.

This clone came up once. The rearrangement uses TRBV7-3 and TRBJ2-4; possible D gene TRBD2, 6 bases. V lost 5 bases and J lost 0, with 20 bases in between. The CDR3 has 18 amino acids. CDR1 and CDR2 (germline): SGHTA, FQGTGA. In DNA form, the CDR3 reads TGTGCCAGCAGCCAGGATCGGGGAGGCGGTGTAGCCAAAAACATTCAGTACTTC. Amino acid sequence: CASSQDRGGGVAKNIQYF. Based on the CDR3 plus reference TRBV7-3 and TRBJ2-4, the full variable domain is GAGVSQTPSNKVTEKGKYVELRCDPISGHTALYWYRQSLGQGPEFLIYFQGTGAADDSGLPNDRFFAVRPEGSVSTLKIQRTERGDSAVYLCASSQDRGGGVAKNIQYFGAGTRLSVL.

This chain uses TRBV6-1 with TRBJ2-7; 12 nucleotides agree with TRBD2. The CDR3 has 14 residues. The junction had 5 bases not matched to a gene; V was cut back by 4 bases and J by 7 bases. Germline V CDR1 and CDR2: MNHNS, SASEGT. Here the CDR3 reads CASSALAGGREQYF. CDR3 DNA: TGTGCCAGCAGTGCCCTAGCGGGAGGGCGGGAGCAGTACTTC.

The V gene is TRBV28, the J gene TRBJ1-3; maybe TRBD1 (6 bases). The length of the CDR3 is 18 residues. From germline, CDR1 is MDHEN and CDR2 SYDVKM. Trimming left V 3 bases short and J 0 bases short, with 18 bases between. CDR3 DNA: TGTGCCAGCAGTTTCTTACGGGGGCACTACTTCTCTGGAAACACCATATATTTT. Amino acids: CASSFLRGHYFSGNTIYF.

The chain joins TRBV30 to TRBJ2-5; D not certain. Germline CDR1 is GTSNPN and CDR2 is SVGIG (reference sequence). The CDR3 is 12 residues long. Trimming cost V 3 bases and J 1 base, with 6 bases left between them. The CDR3 sequence: CAWSRSQETQYF. In nucleotides, the CDR3 is TGTGCCTGGAGCCGGTCCCAAGAGACCCAGTACTTC.